These 25 T cell receptor beta chains were all obtained from the same sample, sequenced in a study of PD-1 blockade in classical Hodgkin lymphoma. Regarding time point: newly diagnosed, previously untreated cHL patient sample. Measured with immunoSEQ multiplex PCR; TCRdb has only the in-frame clones, and not every one. The table lists roughly 34,000 clones, 94% of them singletons. Sequenced: peripheral blood mononuclear cells (PBMCs). Every receptor here comes from a human donor with classical Hodgkin lymphoma.

The rearrangement uses TRBV18 and TRBJ2-1, with a possible D match to TRBD2 (5 bases). Germline V lookup: CDR1 KGHSH, CDR2 LQKENI. With 5 bases removed from V and 7 bases from J, the gap between germline ends came to 9 bases. The CDR3 extends over 12 amino acids. The CDR3 reads CASSGERNEQFF. Here the CDR3 DNA reads TGTGCCAGCTCAGGGGAGCGAAATGAGCAGTTCTTC.

This chain joins TRBV11-2 and TRBJ2-2, with 9 bases that match TRBD2. This CDR3 spans 17 amino acids. J lost 3 bases, V lost 0 bases, and 5 bases had no gene match. Per germline, CDR1 SGHAT and CDR2 FQNNGV. The CDR3 region is CASSLDTGLAYTGELFF. The CDR3 DNA sequence: TGTGCCAGCAGCTTAGACACGGGACTAGCCTACACCGGGGAGCTGTTTTTT.

The chain links TRBV5-1 to TRBJ1-1; D ambiguous. Germline V CDR1 and CDR2: SGHRS, YFSETQ. Trimming stripped 4 bases from V and 1 base from J, with 11 bases between. CDR3 length equals 14 residues. CDR3 sequence reads: CASSPQVGNTEAFF. CDR3 DNA: TGCGCCAGCAGCCCCCAGGTTGGGAACACTGAAGCTTTCTTT.

The genes are TRBV30 and TRBJ1-2; D uncertain. The V end was cut by 3 bases, the J end by 2 bases, with 19 bases between. The CDR3 is 16 residues long. CDR1 and CDR2 from the germline V gene are GTSNPN and SVGIG (reference sequence). CDR3 in DNA: TGTGCCTGGAGGCCCACCCTCCGGGCCCAAAACTATGGCTACACCTTC. It codes for CAWRPTLRAQNYGYTF.

The rearrangement joins TRBV28 to TRBJ2-1; D may be TRBD2 (5 bases). Germline V gene data show CDR1 as MDHEN and CDR2 as SYDVKM. Trimming took 7 bases from V and 6 from J, leaving 16 bases between them. This CDR3 region has 14 residues. CDR3 bases: TGTGCCAGCAACGATCGGGATTTCTCCAATGAGCAGTTCTTC. This translates into CASNDRDFSNEQFF.

The chain combines TRBV6-5 with TRBJ1-1; the D gene is possibly TRBD1 (5 bases). The CDR3 extends over 14 amino acids. Germline lookup yields CDR1 MNHEY and CDR2 SVGAGI. Deletions cut 4 bases from V and 2 bases from J, with 11 bases between. CDR3 DNA: TGTGCCAGCAGTTCCCCCGGGGGTAACACTGAAGCTTTCTTT. Translating gives CASSSPGGNTEAFF.

The chain carries TRBV11-2 and TRBJ2-3, with 8 positions matching TRBD1. The CDR3 is made up of 16 amino acids. Germline CDR1 SGHAT, CDR2 FQNNGV. The V gene end was trimmed by 6 bases and the J gene end by 4 bases; junction bases not matched to a gene: 12. The CDR3 DNA follows: TGTGCCAGCAGAAAAGGTGCAGGGGGCAGATCAGATACGCAGTATTTT. It codes for CASRKGAGGRSDTQYF.

The chain couples TRBV2 to TRBJ1-5; no definite D call. Germline V lookup: CDR1 SNHLY, CDR2 FYNNEI. The CDR3 covers 14 residues. Between the trimmed V and J ends, which lost 3 bases and 0 bases, there was a span of 6 bases. As DNA, the CDR3 is TGTGCCAGCAGTGATAGCTATAGCAATCAGCCCCAGCATTTT. Amino acids: CASSDSYSNQPQHF.

V usage is TRBV28 and J usage is TRBJ2-7; D might be TRBD1 (6 bases). Trimming shortened V by 6 bases and J by 6 bases, and 21 bases separated the two germline ends. Germline V gives CDR1 MDHEN, CDR2 SYDVKM. This CDR3 is 15 amino acids long. The CDR3 loop reads CASRARGLVRGEQYF. In DNA form, the CDR3 reads TGTGCCAGCAGGGCCCGGGGTTTGGTCAGGGGCGAGCAGTACTTC.

The chain recombines TRBV28 with TRBJ2-7, with TRBD2 matching 9 bases. CDR1 is MDHEN, CDR2 SYDVKM, per germline. V lost 3 bases to trimming and J lost 0 bases; unmatched junction nucleotides: 3. The CDR3 extends over 15 amino acids. The CDR3 spells CASSFSSGDSYEQYF. For the CDR3, the DNA is TGTGCCAGCAGTTTTTCTAGCGGGGACTCCTACGAGCAGTACTTC. Drawing the rest from reference TRBV28 and TRBJ2-7, the complete variable domain is DVKVTQSSRYLVKRTGEKVFLECVQDMDHENMFWYRQDPGLGLRLIYFSYDVKMKEKGDIPEGYSVSREKKERFSLILESASTNQTSMYLCASSFSSGDSYEQYFGPGTRLTVT.

This chain uses TRBV5-1 with TRBJ2-5; TRBD1 might be the D (6 bases). The CDR3 has 13 residues. V was trimmed by 4 bases and J by 2 bases, leaving 9 bases between them. Per the germline V gene, CDR1 is SGHRS and CDR2 is YFSETQ. As DNA, the CDR3 is TGCGCCAGCAGCCGGACAGCACAAGAGACCCAGTACTTC. It is translated as CASSRTAQETQYF.

The genes are TRBV6-1 and TRBJ1-1, with TRBD1 matching 9 bases. The CDR3 has 15 residues. Germline V gives CDR1 MNHNS, CDR2 SASEGT. With V trimmed by 5 bases and J by 2 bases, 6 bases remained unmatched. CDR3: CASSQQGASNTEAFF. The CDR3, as DNA: TGTGCCAGCAGTCAACAGGGGGCGAGTAACACTGAAGCTTTCTTT.

The chain couples TRBV27 to TRBJ1-2; perhaps TRBD1 as D (5 bases). Trimming shortened V by 2 bases and J by 5 bases, and 12 bases separated the two germline ends. Germline V lookup: CDR1 MNHEY, CDR2 SMNVEV (reference sequence). The length of the CDR3 is 14 residues. The CDR3 protein is CASSLKAGSYGYTF. Written as DNA, the CDR3 is TGTGCCAGCAGTTTAAAGGCAGGGAGTTATGGCTACACCTTC.

The V gene is TRBV6-5, the J gene TRBJ2-7; TRBD2 is a possible D gene (6 bases). The germline V gene has CDR1 MNHEY and CDR2 SVGAGI. V shed 2 bases and J shed 5 bases, with 13 bases lying between them. This CDR3 spans 14 amino acids. CDR3 sequence: CASSYTRGGNEQYF. DNA of the CDR3: TGTGCCAGCAGTTACACTCGAGGAGGGAACGAGCAGTACTTC.

A single count supports this clone. The chain uses TRBV2 and TRBJ1-5; the D is unclear. CDR1 and CDR2 from the germline V gene are SNHLY and FYNNEI. The CDR3 is 15 amino acids. V gave up 3 bases and J gave up 7 bases, with 16 bases separating them. The CDR3 loop is CASSEGDIVGQPQHF. CDR3 in DNA: TGTGCCAGCAGTGAGGGTGACATAGTTGGCCAGCCCCAGCATTTT.

The chain carries TRBV27 and TRBJ1-1, with a weak D call TRBD1 (5 bases). The CDR3 is made up of 11 amino acids. From germline, CDR1 is MNHEY and CDR2 SMNVEV (reference sequence). The germline V and J ends were trimmed by 8 bases and 6 bases, with 10 bases remaining between them. The DNA for the CDR3 is TGTGCCAGCTCTTGGGGGGCTGAAGCTTTCTTT. It translates to CASSWGAEAFF.

The V and J genes are TRBV7-7 and TRBJ2-5; D possibly corresponds to TRBD2 (6 bases). Trimming stripped 5 bases from V and 5 bases from J, with 15 bases between. This CDR3 comprises 14 residues. Germline V lookup: CDR1 SSHAT, CDR2 FNYEAQ (reference sequence). This CDR3 reads CASSPVGGSETQYF. CDR3 in DNA: TGTGCCAGCAGCCCCGTGGGGGGTTCGGAGACCCAGTACTTC. The variable domain in full, completed from reference TRBV7-7 and TRBJ2-5, reads GAGVSQSPRYKVTKRGQDVTLRCDPISSHATLYWYQQALGQGPEFLTYFNYEAQPDKSGLPSDRFSAERPEGSISTLTIQRTEQRDSAMYRCASSPVGGSETQYFGPGTRLLVL.

The V gene is TRBV5-5, the J gene TRBJ2-5; TRBD2 matches 11 bases. The CDR3 extends over 18 amino acids. The junction had 12 bases not matched to a gene; V was cut back by 0 bases and J by 5 bases. Germline loops: CDR1 SGHKS, CDR2 YYEKEE (reference sequence). The CDR3 bases are TGTGCCAGCAGCTTGGGCGTGGTAGCGGGGGGGCCTGTGGAGACCCAGTACTTC. This encodes CASSLGVVAGGPVETQYF.

This rearrangement joins TRBV7-9 to TRBJ2-3; a weak D match, TRBD2 (6 bases). CDR3 length equals 16 residues. Germline CDR1 and CDR2: SEHNR and FQNEAQ (reference sequence). V was trimmed by 5 bases and J by 4 bases, leaving 19 bases between them. In nucleotides, the CDR3 is TGTGCCAGCAGCCCTAGAACGGGGGTAGCGCCAGATACGCAGTATTTT. It specifies CASSPRTGVAPDTQYF.

This chain uses TRBV2 with TRBJ1-5; D gene unclear. Germline CDR1 reads SNHLY; CDR2 reads FYNNEI. V was clipped by 4 bases and J by 6 bases, with 10 bases between them. CDR3 length equals 13 residues. CDR3 in DNA: TGTGCCAGCAGTGCCGAGTCGGGTCAGCCCCAGCATTTT. Translated, it gives CASSAESGQPQHF.

The chain couples TRBV19 to TRBJ1-2; possibly TRBD1 for D (5 bases). Trimming took 5 bases from V and 5 from J, leaving 15 bases between them. Germline values: CDR1 LNHDA, CDR2 SQIVND (reference sequence). CDR3 length: 14 residues. This chain's CDR3 is CASSLWGGEYGYTF. The CDR3 region has the DNA TGTGCCAGTAGTCTTTGGGGGGGAGAGTATGGCTACACCTTC.

V and J are TRBV27 and TRBJ1-2; no reliable D call. This CDR3 has 13 amino acids. From germline, CDR1 is MNHEY and CDR2 SMNVEV (reference sequence). V was pared by 8 bases and J by 2 bases, with 12 bases between. CDR3 amino acids: CASGVWPNYGYTF. In DNA, the CDR3 is TGTGCCAGCGGCGTATGGCCCAACTATGGCTACACCTTC.

This clone has only one observation. The chain links TRBV6-5 to TRBJ2-3; 8 nucleotides line up with TRBD2. Germline-derived CDR1 and CDR2 are MNHEY and SVGAGI. This CDR3 is 14 amino acids long. V lost 6 bases to trimming and J lost 4 bases; unmatched junction nucleotides: 6. Written as DNA, the CDR3 is TGTGCCAGCAGCGGGAGGGCGGGGCCAGATACGCAGTATTTT. The encoded protein is CASSGRAGPDTQYF.

The chain joins TRBV6-6 to TRBJ1-2, with a possible D match to TRBD1 (5 bases). The germline CDR1 and CDR2 sequences are MNHNY and SVGAGI (reference sequence). Deletions cut 7 bases from V and 0 bases from J, with 9 bases between. The CDR3 totals 13 residues. Written as DNA, the CDR3 is TGTGCCAGCACCCGCAGGGCTAACTATGGCTACACCTTC. Protein: CASTRRANYGYTF.

The chain has TRBV4-1 and TRBJ2-1; 9 nucleotides match TRBD2. V trimming: 1 base; J trimming: 5 bases; junction bases outside the gene matches: 9. Germline loops: CDR1 MGHRA, CDR2 YSYEKL. The CDR3 covers 17 residues. CDR3 amino acids: CASSQGSPASGNNEQFF. CDR3 nucleotide sequence: TGCGCCAGCAGCCAAGGCTCCCCGGCTAGCGGGAACAATGAGCAGTTCTTC.